This entry lists 4 T cell receptor beta chains sequenced from one sample in a study of shared clonotypes between healthy human individuals (dated by TCRdb to the early 2020s). Library preparation employed the immunoSEQ multiplex PCR assay. Imported from immuneACCESS, the table was reduced by TCRdb to in-frame sequences with V and J called. These copies leave out some clones; in studies compared against another copy, an unresolved V gene accounts for under half, and the cause of the remainder is not known. Recorded for this sample are about 1 million clones; 65% to 75% of them occurred a single time. Of the sample, around 1.4% is held by the ten largest clones. Sequenced material: memory CD4+ T cells sorted from blood. According to the study, the label for this sample's cell subset or site signals: CD45RA-negative fraction. Receptors originate from a man aged 18 to 35 in good health.

This clone occurred once. This CDR3 reads CASSLRLAAGELFF. The CDR3 DNA reads as TGTGCCAGCAGCTTGAGGCTAGCGGCCGGGGAGCTGTTTTTT. This chain connects TRBV7-9 to TRBJ2-2; 7 nucleotides agree with TRBD2. The CDR3 loop spans 14 amino acids. The V and J ends lost 3 bases and 6 bases, in that order; junction bases with no gene match: 4. CDR1 SEHNR and CDR2 FQNEAQ come from the germline V gene (reference sequence). Supplemented by reference TRBV7-9 and TRBJ2-2, the full variable domain reads DTGVSQNPRHKITKRGQNVTFRCDPISEHNRLYWYRQTLGQGPEFLTYFQNEAQLEKSRLLSDRFSAERPKGSFSTLEIQRTEQGDSAMYLCASSLRLAAGELFFGEGSRLTVL.

This rearrangement joins TRBV27 to TRBJ1-1; perhaps TRBD1 as D (5 bases). Germline loops: CDR1 MNHEY, CDR2 SMNVEV (reference sequence). Trimming cost V 5 bases and J 0 bases, with 13 bases left between them. This CDR3 is built from 15 residues. This CDR3 reads CASSIRGTVNTEAFF. CDR3 coding DNA: TGTGCCAGCAGTATTCGTGGGACGGTGAACACTGAAGCTTTCTTT.

This chain uses TRBV5-6 with TRBJ2-1; 12 bases map to TRBD2. The J segment lost 4 bases and the V segment lost 4 bases, leaving 6 bases of the junction unmatched. This CDR3 contains 16 residues. Germline V gene data show CDR1 as SGHDT and CDR2 as YYEEEE. The CDR3 region has the DNA TGTGCCAGCAGCCCCCTACTAGCGGGGGGTTACAATGAGCAGTTCTTC. As protein: CASSPLLAGGYNEQFF. Filled out from reference TRBV5-6 and TRBJ2-1, the complete variable domain reads DAGVTQSPTHLIKTRGQQVTLRCSPKSGHDTVSWYQQALGQGPQFIFQYYEEEERQRGNFPDRFSGHQFPNYSSELNVNALLLGDSALYLCASSPLLAGGYNEQFFGPGTRLTVL.

The chain couples TRBV5-1 to TRBJ1-6; 9 bases agree with TRBD1. CDR1 SGHRS and CDR2 YFSETQ come from the germline V gene. V gave up 1 base and J gave up 5 bases; unmatched junction bases: 10. The CDR3 has 18 amino acids. CDR3: CASSLYQGQGRDNSPLHF. DNA of the CDR3: TGCGCCAGCAGCTTGTATCAAGGACAGGGGCGCGATAATTCACCCCTCCACTTT. Supplemented by reference TRBV5-1 and TRBJ1-6, the full variable domain reads KAGVTQTPRYLIKTRGQQVTLSCSPISGHRSVSWYQQTPGQGLQFLFEYFSETQRNKGNFPGRFSGRQFSNSRSEMNVSTLELGDSALYLCASSLYQGQGRDNSPLHFGNGTRLTVT.